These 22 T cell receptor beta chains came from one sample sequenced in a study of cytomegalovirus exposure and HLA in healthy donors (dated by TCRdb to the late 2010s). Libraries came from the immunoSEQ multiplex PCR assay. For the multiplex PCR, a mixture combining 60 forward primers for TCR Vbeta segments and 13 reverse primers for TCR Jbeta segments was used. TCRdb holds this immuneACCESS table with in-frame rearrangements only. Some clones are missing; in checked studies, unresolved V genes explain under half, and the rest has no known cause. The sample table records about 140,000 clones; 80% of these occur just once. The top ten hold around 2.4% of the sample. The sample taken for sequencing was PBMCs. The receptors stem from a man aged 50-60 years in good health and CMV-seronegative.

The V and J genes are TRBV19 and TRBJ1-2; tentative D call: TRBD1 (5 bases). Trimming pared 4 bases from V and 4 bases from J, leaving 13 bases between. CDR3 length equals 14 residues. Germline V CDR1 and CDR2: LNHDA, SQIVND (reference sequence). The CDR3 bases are TGTGCCAGTAGTACGCCTGACAGAGCCTATGGCTACACCTTC. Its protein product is CASSTPDRAYGYTF.

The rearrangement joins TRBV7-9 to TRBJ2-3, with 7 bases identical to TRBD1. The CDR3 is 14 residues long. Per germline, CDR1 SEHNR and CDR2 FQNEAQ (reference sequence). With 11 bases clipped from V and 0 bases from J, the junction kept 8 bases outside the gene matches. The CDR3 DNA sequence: TGTGCCGGGTACAGGGGATCTAGCACAGATACGCAGTATTTT. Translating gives CAGYRGSSTDTQYF.

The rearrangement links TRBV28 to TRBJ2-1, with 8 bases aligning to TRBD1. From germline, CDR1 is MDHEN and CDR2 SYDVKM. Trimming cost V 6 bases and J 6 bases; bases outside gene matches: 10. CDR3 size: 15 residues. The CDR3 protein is CASRGRGQGPNEQFF. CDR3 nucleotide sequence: TGTGCCAGCAGGGGGCGCGGACAGGGTCCCAATGAGCAGTTCTTC.

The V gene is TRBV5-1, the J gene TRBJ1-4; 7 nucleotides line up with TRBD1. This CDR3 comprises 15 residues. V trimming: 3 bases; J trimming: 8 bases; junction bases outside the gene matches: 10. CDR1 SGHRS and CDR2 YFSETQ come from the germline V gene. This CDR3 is CASSSRTGENEKLFF. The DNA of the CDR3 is TGCGCCAGCAGCTCCAGGACAGGAGAGAACGAAAAACTGTTTTTT.

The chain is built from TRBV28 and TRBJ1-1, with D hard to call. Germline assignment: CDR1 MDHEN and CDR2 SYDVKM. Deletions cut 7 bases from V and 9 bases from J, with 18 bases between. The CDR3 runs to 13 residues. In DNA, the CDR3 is TGTGCCAGCACCTCGGTCCAACCGACAAAAGCTTTCTTT. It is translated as CASTSVQPTKAFF.

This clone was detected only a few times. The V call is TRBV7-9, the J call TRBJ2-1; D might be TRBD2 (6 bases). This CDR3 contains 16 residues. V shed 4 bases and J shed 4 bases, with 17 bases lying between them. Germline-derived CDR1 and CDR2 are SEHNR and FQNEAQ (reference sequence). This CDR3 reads CASSSRDQLPYNEQFF. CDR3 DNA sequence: TGTGCCAGCAGCTCGCGGGACCAATTGCCTTACAATGAGCAGTTCTTC.

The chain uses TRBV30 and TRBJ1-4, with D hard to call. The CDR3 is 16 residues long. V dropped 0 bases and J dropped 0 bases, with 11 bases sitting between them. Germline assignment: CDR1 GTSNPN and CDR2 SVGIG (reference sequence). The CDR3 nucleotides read TGTGCCTGGAGTGTACTTTCGGGTCCAACTAATGAAAAACTGTTTTTT. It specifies CAWSVLSGPTNEKLFF. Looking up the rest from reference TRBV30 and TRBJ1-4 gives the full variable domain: SQTIHQWPATLVQPVGSPLSLECTVEGTSNPNLYWYRQAAGRGLQLLFYSVGIGQISSEVPQNLSASRPQDRQFILSSKKLLLSDSGFYLCAWSVLSGPTNEKLFFGSGTQLSVL.

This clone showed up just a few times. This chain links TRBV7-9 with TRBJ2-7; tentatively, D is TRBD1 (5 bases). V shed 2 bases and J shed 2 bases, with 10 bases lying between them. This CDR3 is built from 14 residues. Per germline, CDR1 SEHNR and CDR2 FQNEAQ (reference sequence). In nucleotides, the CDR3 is TGTGCCAGCAGCTTAAAGGGGCCCACCTACGAGCAGTACTTC. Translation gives CASSLKGPTYEQYF.

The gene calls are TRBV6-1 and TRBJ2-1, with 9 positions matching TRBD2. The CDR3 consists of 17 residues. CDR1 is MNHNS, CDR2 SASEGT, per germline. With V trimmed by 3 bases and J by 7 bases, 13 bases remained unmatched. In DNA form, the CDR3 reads TGTGCCAGCAGTGATGAAAGGGCTAGCGGGGCCGATAATGAGCAGTTCTTC. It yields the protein CASSDERASGADNEQFF.

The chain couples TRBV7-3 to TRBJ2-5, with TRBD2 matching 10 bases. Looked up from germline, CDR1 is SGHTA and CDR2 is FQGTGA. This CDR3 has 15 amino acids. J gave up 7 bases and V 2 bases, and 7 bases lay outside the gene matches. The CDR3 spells CASSLRAGGLRTQYF. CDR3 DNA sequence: TGTGCCAGCAGCTTACGAGCGGGAGGGCTTAGGACCCAGTACTTC. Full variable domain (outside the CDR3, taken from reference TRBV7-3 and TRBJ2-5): GAGVSQTPSNKVTEKGKYVELRCDPISGHTALYWYRQSLGQGPEFLIYFQGTGAADDSGLPNDRFFAVRPEGSVSTLKIQRTERGDSAVYLCASSLRAGGLRTQYFGPGTRLLVL.

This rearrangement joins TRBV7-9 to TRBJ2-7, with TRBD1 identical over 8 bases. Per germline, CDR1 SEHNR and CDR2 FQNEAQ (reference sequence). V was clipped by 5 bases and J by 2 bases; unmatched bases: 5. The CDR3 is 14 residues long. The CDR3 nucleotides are TGTGCCAGCAGCCCCTCGGGACAGGCCTACGAGCAGTACTTC. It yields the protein CASSPSGQAYEQYF.

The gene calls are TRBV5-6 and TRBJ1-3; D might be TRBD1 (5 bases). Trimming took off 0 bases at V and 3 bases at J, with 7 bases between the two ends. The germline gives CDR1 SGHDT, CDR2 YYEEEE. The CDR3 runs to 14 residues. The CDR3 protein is CASSLGQLGNTIYF. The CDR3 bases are TGTGCCAGCAGCTTGGGACAGCTTGGAAACACCATATATTTT.

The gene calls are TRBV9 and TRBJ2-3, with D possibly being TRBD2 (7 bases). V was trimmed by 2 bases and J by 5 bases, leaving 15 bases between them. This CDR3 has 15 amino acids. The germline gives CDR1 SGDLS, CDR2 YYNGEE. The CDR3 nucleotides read TGTGCCAGCAGCGTCTCTGCGGGGGACAAAGATACGCAGTATTTT. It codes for CASSVSAGDKDTQYF.

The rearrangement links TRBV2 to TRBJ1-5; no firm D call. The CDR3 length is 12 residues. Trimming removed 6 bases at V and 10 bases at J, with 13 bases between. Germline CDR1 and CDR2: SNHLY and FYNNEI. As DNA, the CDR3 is TGTGCCAGCAGCCCCGTAACTCCCCCCCAGCATTTT. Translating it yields CASSPVTPPQHF.

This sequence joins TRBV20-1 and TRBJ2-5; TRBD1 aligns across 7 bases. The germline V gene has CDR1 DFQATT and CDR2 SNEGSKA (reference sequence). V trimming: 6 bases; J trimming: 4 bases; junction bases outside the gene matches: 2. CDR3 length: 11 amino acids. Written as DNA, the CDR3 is TGCAGTGCGGGGGACAGAGAGACCCAGTACTTC. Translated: CSAGDRETQYF.

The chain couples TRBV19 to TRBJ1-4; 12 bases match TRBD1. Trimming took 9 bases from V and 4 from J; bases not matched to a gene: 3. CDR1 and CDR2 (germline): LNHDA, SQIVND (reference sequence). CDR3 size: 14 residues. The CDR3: CASGTGGINEKLFF. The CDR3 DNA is TGTGCCAGCGGGACAGGGGGCATTAATGAAAAACTGTTTTTT.

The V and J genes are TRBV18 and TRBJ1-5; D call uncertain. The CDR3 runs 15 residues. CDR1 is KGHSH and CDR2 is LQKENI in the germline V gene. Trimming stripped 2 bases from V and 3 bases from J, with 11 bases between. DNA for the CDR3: TGTGCCAGCTCACCAGGGGAGAGTACCAATCAGCCCCAGCATTTT. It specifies CASSPGESTNQPQHF.

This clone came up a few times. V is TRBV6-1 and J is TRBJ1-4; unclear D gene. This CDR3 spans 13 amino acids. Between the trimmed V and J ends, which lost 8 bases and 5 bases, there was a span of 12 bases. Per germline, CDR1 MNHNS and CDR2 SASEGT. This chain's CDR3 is CASGRAGNEKLFF. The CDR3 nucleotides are TGTGCCAGCGGTAGAGCGGGAAATGAAAAACTGTTTTTT.

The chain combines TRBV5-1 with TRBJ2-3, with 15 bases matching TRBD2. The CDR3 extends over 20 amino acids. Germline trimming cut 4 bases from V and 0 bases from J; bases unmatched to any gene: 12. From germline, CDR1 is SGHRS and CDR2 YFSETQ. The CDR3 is CASSVPGLAGGLSSTDTQYF. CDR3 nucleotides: TGCGCCAGCAGCGTTCCGGGACTAGCGGGAGGTTTATCTAGCACAGATACGCAGTATTTT. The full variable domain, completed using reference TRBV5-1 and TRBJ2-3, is KAGVTQTPRYLIKTRGQQVTLSCSPISGHRSVSWYQQTPGQGLQFLFEYFSETQRNKGNFPGRFSGRQFSNSRSEMNVSTLELGDSALYLCASSVPGLAGGLSSTDTQYFGPGTRLTVL.

CDR3 region: CASSEARRVDTEAFF. The CDR3 nucleotides are TGTGCCAGCAGTGAAGCGCGCAGGGTGGACACTGAAGCTTTCTTT. The rearrangement links TRBV2 to TRBJ1-1; D perhaps matches TRBD1 (5 bases). V gave up 0 bases and J gave up 3 bases, with 11 bases separating them. The CDR3 runs to 15 residues. Germline lookup yields CDR1 SNHLY and CDR2 FYNNEI.

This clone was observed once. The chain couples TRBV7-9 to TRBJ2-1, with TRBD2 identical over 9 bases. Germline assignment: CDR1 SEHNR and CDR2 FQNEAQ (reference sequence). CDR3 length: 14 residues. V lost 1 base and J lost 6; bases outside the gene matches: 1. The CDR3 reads CASSLGGRGNEQFF. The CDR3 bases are TGTGCCAGCAGCTTAGGCGGGAGGGGCAATGAGCAGTTCTTC.

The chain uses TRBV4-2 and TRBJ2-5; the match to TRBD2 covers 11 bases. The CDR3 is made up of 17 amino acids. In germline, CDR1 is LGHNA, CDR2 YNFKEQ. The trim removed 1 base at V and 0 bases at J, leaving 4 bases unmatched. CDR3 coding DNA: TGTGCCAGCAGCCAAGGAGGACTAGCGGGTGACCAAGAGACCCAGTACTTC. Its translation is CASSQGGLAGDQETQYF.